This T cell receptor (beta chain) is drawn from a study of blood T cell repertoires in COVID-19. As for the study in general: Donors in the United States, Italy and Spain gave samples during acute or convalescent COVID-19. The cDNA or gDNA used as material had been derived from T cells, B-cell-depleted T cells, or PBMCs.

Looked up from germline, CDR1 is SGHAT and CDR2 is FQNNGV. With 2 bases removed from V and 4 bases from J, the gap between germline ends came to 6 bases. The CDR3 contains 13 residues. In the source study's methods: Cell counts per sample came from amplifying reference gene primers. Clones were read by immunoSEQ multiplex PCR, and TCRdb kept only the in-frame ones, dropping some. D and trimming were read from the DNA, whereas the V and J calls and clone size are those reported in that table. This table has 90,000 to 100,000 clones, about 81% appearing once. This clone turned up a few times. The chain has TRBV11-2 and TRBJ1-3; D call uncertain. Sequenced: peripheral blood. This TCR was sampled from a man aged 60 to 75 with acute or convalescent COVID-19. This CDR3 reads CASSLSLGNTIYF. CDR3 in DNA: TGTGCCAGCAGCTTATCTCTCGGAAACACCATATATTTT.